The clone carrying this TCR beta chain occurred once. The data were obtained in a study of OX40 agonist ivuxolimab in advanced cancers. Study as a whole: The patients got ivuxolimab, which is an agonistic anti-OX40 (CD134) antibody. Age averaged around 60 years (range roughly 23 to 79), and around 78% were male.

Clones were sequenced by immunoSEQ multiplex PCR, and TCRdb holds only the in-frame ones, with some missing. The sample has 65,000 to 95,000 clones; around 88% are singletons. Trimming left V 2 bases short and J 0 bases short, with 7 bases between. The CDR3 loop spans 14 amino acids. Per the germline V gene, CDR1 is SGHDT and CDR2 is YYEEEE. This specimen was CD4+ or CD8+ T cells sorted from blood, taken in a trial of the OX40 agonist ivuxolimab. The origin of this receptor is an adult with an advanced solid tumor such as melanoma, head and neck, liver or kidney cancer. The chain has TRBV5-6 and TRBJ2-3, with D uncertain. This CDR3 reads CASSFPASTDTQYF. DNA for the CDR3: TGTGCCAGCAGCTTCCCGGCTAGCACAGATACGCAGTATTTT.